This entry lists 32 T cell receptor beta chains sequenced from one sample in a study of cytomegalovirus exposure and HLA in healthy donors. Primers included in the PCR were 60 Vbeta and 13 Jbeta primers. TCRdb keeps only in-frame clones here, not all; method: immunoSEQ multiplex PCR. The sample has 120,000 or so clones, around 80% seen once; the top ten hold around 15%. Sequencing used PBMCs. The receptors here all came from a man aged 25-45 years in good health and CMV-seropositive.

This sequence joins TRBV7-2 and TRBJ1-6, with 8 bases lining up with TRBD1. J was trimmed by 10 bases and V by 5 bases; bases with no gene match: 13. CDR3 length equals 16 residues. CDR1 is SGHTA, CDR2 FQGNSA, per germline. The CDR3 here is CASSRDRGTLRSPLHF. In nucleotides, the CDR3 is TGTGCCAGCAGCCGCGACAGGGGAACCTTGAGGTCACCCCTCCACTTT.

Notes on this clone: One junction end does not reproduce the germline sequence, and a read error may be involved. V usage is TRBV7-8 and J usage is TRBJ1-4, with a tentative D call TRBD1 (6 bases). Germline CDR1 and CDR2: SGHVS and FQNEAQ. The CDR3 covers 15 residues. This chain's CDR3 is CAGSLQGSTGEKLFF. The CDR3 DNA reads as TGTGCCGGCAGCTTACAGGGCAGTACTGGTGAAAAACTGTTTTTT.

This rearrangement joins TRBV11-2 to TRBJ1-1; TRBD1 is a possible D gene (5 bases). Trimming left V 4 bases short and J 2 bases short, with 14 bases between. This CDR3 contains 15 residues. Germline V lookup: CDR1 SGHAT, CDR2 FQNNGV. The DNA of the CDR3 is TGTGCCAGCAGCTCCCGACAGCAACCCAACACTGAAGCTTTCTTT. It yields the protein CASSSRQQPNTEAFF.

V usage is TRBV7-9 and J usage is TRBJ2-3, with 11 positions matching TRBD2. Germline CDR1 reads SEHNR; CDR2 reads FQNEAQ (reference sequence). This CDR3 has 14 amino acids. Trimming at V came to 4 bases and at J to 5 bases, leaving 2 bases not matched to a gene. The CDR3 DNA reads TGTGCCAGCAGCTACACTAGCGGGGGAGATACGCAGTATTTT. Its translation is CASSYTSGGDTQYF.

DNA of the CDR3: TGTGCCAGCAGCTTAGGAAGAGGGATCGCCTACGAGCAGTACTTC. The encoded protein is CASSLGRGIAYEQYF. This chain joins TRBV13 and TRBJ2-7; D is perhaps TRBD2 (5 bases). V shed 0 bases and J shed 2 bases, with 11 bases lying between them. This CDR3 contains 15 residues. The germline V gene has CDR1 PRHDT and CDR2 FYEKMQ (reference sequence).

This clone has just one count. The chain has TRBV7-5 and TRBJ2-7; the DNA was not compared with TRBD2, the D call given in the table. TRBV7-5 is marked as a pseudogene. The CDR3 loop spans 13 amino acids. CDR3 in DNA: TGTGCCACCCTAGAGGGGGGGCCCTACGAGCAGTACTTC. This sequence encodes CATLEGGPYEQYF.

The CDR3 here is CASSLLRDSNQPQHF. In nucleotides, the CDR3 is TGTGCCAGCAGTCTTTTGCGGGATAGCAATCAGCCCCAGCATTTT. The chain links TRBV28 to TRBJ1-5; D gene uncertain. CDR1 and CDR2 from the germline V gene are MDHEN and SYDVKM. The CDR3 spans 15 residues. The germline V and J ends were trimmed by 5 bases and 0 bases, with 11 bases remaining between them.

This clone turned up a few times. This rearrangement joins TRBV7-9 to TRBJ1-2; D gene ambiguous. This CDR3 contains 14 residues. V was pared by 3 bases and J by 0 bases, with 8 bases between. Germline lookup yields CDR1 SEHNR and CDR2 FQNEAQ (reference sequence). This chain's CDR3 is CASSLGSSNYGYTF. As DNA, the CDR3 is TGTGCCAGCAGCTTGGGCAGCTCTAACTATGGCTACACCTTC.

The rearrangement uses TRBV28 and TRBJ2-7; possible D gene TRBD2, 6 bases. There are 14 residues in the CDR3. Germline V lookup: CDR1 MDHEN, CDR2 SYDVKM. V was shortened by 10 bases and J by 2 bases, with 18 bases between the two germline ends. CDR3 in DNA: TGTGCCACCCAGGGCGGGGACCGGGCCTACGAGCAGTACTTC. It translates to CATQGGDRAYEQYF.

The J gene is TRBJ2-3, the V gene TRBV5-1; TRBD2 aligns across 12 bases. Germline trimming cut 0 bases from V and 4 bases from J; bases unmatched to any gene: 12. Germline CDR1 SGHRS, CDR2 YFSETQ. This CDR3 spans 19 amino acids. CDR3: CASSLVLAGGAGEADTQYF. In DNA, the CDR3 is TGCGCCAGCAGCTTGGTACTAGCGGGGGGCGCTGGGGAGGCAGATACGCAGTATTTT.

This rearrangement joins TRBV6-1 to TRBJ1-5, with 7 bases matching TRBD1. The CDR3 spans 16 residues. Germline V gene sequence: CDR1 MNHNS, CDR2 SASEGT. Trimming cost V 4 bases and J 1 base; bases outside gene matches: 7. CDR3 amino acids: CASSGHGQESNQPQHF. The CDR3 nucleotides are TGTGCCAGCAGTGGACACGGACAGGAAAGCAATCAGCCCCAGCATTTT.

CDR3 sequence reads: CASSHREGTEAFF. The CDR3 coding sequence is TGTGCCAGCAGCCATCGCGAGGGTACTGAAGCTTTCTTT. V usage is TRBV11-3 and J usage is TRBJ1-1; D is unresolved. The CDR3 is 13 residues long. The V gene's germline CDR1 is SGHNT and CDR2 YENEEA. Trimming took 5 bases from V and 5 from J, leaving 12 bases between them.

This clone has only a few counts. The J gene is TRBJ1-1, the V gene TRBV4-1; D remains ambiguous. CDR1 and CDR2 (germline): MGHRA, YSYEKL. The CDR3 is 15 residues long. The germline V and J ends were trimmed by 1 base and 0 bases, with 9 bases remaining between them. The CDR3 region is CASSQARGMNTEAFF. Here the CDR3 DNA reads TGCGCCAGCAGCCAAGCCCGGGGAATGAACACTGAAGCTTTCTTT.

The rearrangement uses TRBV27 and TRBJ2-5; 7 bases map to TRBD2. The J call may be wrong; the DNA end is better matched by TRBJ2-7. Germline CDR1 and CDR2: MNHEY and SMNVEV (reference sequence). The CDR3 sequence is 14 residues long. The CDR3 sequence: CASSLRGGVYEQYF. The CDR3 DNA follows: TGTGCCAGCAGTCTCCGGGGAGGGGTCTACGAGCAGTACTTC.

The chain couples TRBV10-1 to TRBJ2-1, with D possibly being TRBD1 (5 bases). Trimming stripped 11 bases from V and 5 bases from J, with 13 bases between. Germline V lookup: CDR1 WNHNN, CDR2 SYGVQD (reference sequence). The CDR3 covers 12 residues. CDR3 coding DNA: TGCGCCCGACGGACACCGCACAATGAGCAGTTCTTC. Translation: CARRTPHNEQFF.

The genes are TRBV4-3 and TRBJ2-3, with D perhaps matching TRBD2 (7 bases). V was shortened by 2 bases and J by 2 bases, with 17 bases between the two germline ends. The CDR3 is 17 amino acids. Per germline, CDR1 LGHNA and CDR2 YSLEER. CDR3 region: CASSQSVAGAPTDTQYF. The CDR3 nucleotides are TGCGCCAGCAGCCAAAGCGTGGCGGGGGCGCCCACAGATACGCAGTATTTT.

The chain carries TRBV6-1 and TRBJ2-1, with D possibly TRBD1 on 6 matching bases. The CDR3 spans 13 residues. Germline CDR1 and CDR2: MNHNS and SASEGT. With 11 bases removed from V and 0 bases from J, the gap between germline ends came to 11 bases. The CDR3 DNA reads TGTGCCTGTTCGACAGGCTCCTACAATGAGCAGTTCTTC. Amino acids: CACSTGSYNEQFF.

This clone was detected only once. The chain has TRBV28 and TRBJ1-2, with D possibly matching TRBD1 (5 bases). The CDR3 runs to 14 residues. Looked up from germline, CDR1 is MDHEN and CDR2 is SYDVKM. Between the trimmed V and J ends, which lost 2 bases and 3 bases, there was a span of 10 bases. The CDR3 DNA reads TGTGCCAGCAGTTTAACGGGGGACGACTATGGCTACACCTTC. Its translation is CASSLTGDDYGYTF.

The V call is TRBV6-5, the J call TRBJ1-4; 8 bases line up with TRBD1. V trimming: 7 bases; J trimming: 7 bases; junction bases outside the gene matches: 8. This CDR3 has 14 residues. The V gene's germline CDR1 is MNHEY and CDR2 SVGAGI. The CDR3 DNA reads as TGTGCCAGCAACCCGACAGGGGAAGCTGAAAAACTGTTTTTT. Translation: CASNPTGEAEKLFF.

The chain combines TRBV9 with TRBJ1-3, with TRBD1 matching 8 bases. CDR1 and CDR2 (germline): SGDLS, YYNGEE. The J segment lost 4 bases and the V segment lost 4 bases, leaving 19 bases of the junction unmatched. This CDR3 has 19 residues. This chain's CDR3 is CASSSRQGPAPGSGNTIYF. In DNA, the CDR3 is TGTGCCAGCAGCTCTCGACAGGGGCCGGCTCCAGGTTCGGGAAACACCATATATTTT.

V usage is TRBV11-2 and J usage is TRBJ2-7, with TRBD2 as a possible D gene (6 bases). V was shortened by 1 base and J by 3 bases, with 13 bases between the two germline ends. The CDR3 sequence is 15 residues long. Looked up from germline, CDR1 is SGHAT and CDR2 is FQNNGV. The CDR3 loop is CASSLGGRLVYEQYF. The CDR3 coding sequence is TGTGCCAGCAGCTTAGGAGGGCGACTAGTCTACGAGCAGTACTTC.

The genes are TRBV9 and TRBJ1-2; no clear D. V was cut by 0 bases and J by 1 base, with 16 bases left in between. The germline CDR1 and CDR2 sequences are SGDLS and YYNGEE. The CDR3 consists of 17 residues. CDR3 protein: CASSVATVVANNYGYTF. The CDR3 nucleotides read TGTGCCAGCAGCGTAGCTACGGTCGTTGCGAATAACTATGGCTACACCTTC.

In this sample, this clone turned up a few times. The rearrangement links TRBV28 to TRBJ2-5; TRBD2 matches 16 bases. The junction had 7 bases not matched to a gene; V was cut back by 5 bases and J by 4 bases. CDR3 length: 17 amino acids. The germline V gene encodes CDR1 MDHEN and CDR2 SYDVKM. Written as DNA, the CDR3 is TGTGCCAGCAGTGGGACTAGCGGGGGGGCCGCGGGAGAGACCCAGTACTTC. Translation gives CASSGTSGGAAGETQYF.

This clone appeared a single time. The chain couples TRBV27 to TRBJ2-7, with 7 bases aligning to TRBD1. There are 14 residues in the CDR3. Germline loops: CDR1 MNHEY, CDR2 SMNVEV (reference sequence). With 5 bases clipped from V and 7 bases from J, the junction kept 11 bases outside the gene matches. CDR3 protein: CASSGVLPGGEQYF. The CDR3 DNA reads TGTGCCAGCAGTGGGGTGCTCCCAGGGGGAGAGCAGTACTTC.

The genes are TRBV25-1 and TRBJ1-2, with 7 nucleotides matching TRBD1. The CDR3 consists of 13 residues. The V segment lost 3 bases and the J segment 8 bases; nucleotides outside the gene matches: 6. Germline V gene sequence: CDR1 MGHDK, CDR2 SYGVNS. For the CDR3, the DNA is TGTGCCAGCAGTGACCTGACAGGGATCGGCTACACCTTC. This sequence encodes CASSDLTGIGYTF.

The rearrangement links TRBV14 to TRBJ2-6; D gene unclear. Per the germline V gene, CDR1 is SGHDN and CDR2 is FVKESK. This CDR3 is built from 16 residues. V shed 0 bases and J shed 3 bases, with 9 bases lying between them. CDR3 loop: CASSQDVRVGANVLTF. The DNA for the CDR3 is TGTGCCAGCAGCCAAGATGTCCGAGTTGGGGCCAACGTCCTGACTTTC.

The chain couples TRBV27 to TRBJ1-5; D gene unclear. CDR3 length: 16 amino acids. Deletions cut 5 bases from V and 8 bases from J, with 22 bases between. Germline V gene lookup returns CDR1 MNHEY and CDR2 SMNVEV (reference sequence). CDR3 sequence (DNA): TGTGCCAGCAGTCCAACCAATCGAACACCCGGGAAGCCCCAGCATTTT. Translation: CASSPTNRTPGKPQHF.

The rearrangement joins TRBV19 to TRBJ1-5; tentative D call: TRBD1 (6 bases). The CDR3 contains 14 residues. Germline values: CDR1 LNHDA, CDR2 SQIVND (reference sequence). V was shortened by 6 bases and J by 5 bases, with 14 bases between the two germline ends. The chain's CDR3 is CASSNREGDQPQHF. The CDR3 nucleotides are TGTGCCAGTAGCAACAGGGAGGGGGATCAGCCCCAGCATTTT.

This clone appeared once. The chain has TRBV28 and TRBJ2-5; TRBD1 matches 8 bases. Germline CDR1 MDHEN, CDR2 SYDVKM. J lost 5 bases, V lost 5 bases, and 10 bases had no gene match. This CDR3 has 15 residues. The CDR3 protein is CASSAPDRVSETQYF. The CDR3 DNA reads TGTGCCAGCAGTGCCCCGGACAGGGTGTCGGAGACCCAGTACTTC. Filled out from reference TRBV28 and TRBJ2-5, the complete variable domain reads DVKVTQSSRYLVKRTGEKVFLECVQDMDHENMFWYRQDPGLGLRLIYFSYDVKMKEKGDIPEGYSVSREKKERFSLILESASTNQTSMYLCASSAPDRVSETQYFGPGTRLLVL.

This clone appeared once. The gene calls are TRBV7-9 and TRBJ1-1; D is perhaps TRBD1 (6 bases). This CDR3 is built from 14 residues. Germline V gives CDR1 SEHNR, CDR2 FQNEAQ (reference sequence). V was trimmed by 5 bases and J by 4 bases, leaving 14 bases between them. The DNA for the CDR3 is TGTGCCAGCAGCCCTCCAGGGGAAAGCACTGAAGCTTTCTTT. It yields the protein CASSPPGESTEAFF.

Only a few counts were recorded for this clone. DNA of the CDR3: TGTGCCAGCAGCTTCCCAACGACTCCGATGAGCGATACGCAGTATTTT. Encoded protein: CASSFPTTPMSDTQYF. This sequence joins TRBV7-9 and TRBJ2-3; D unclear. Looked up from germline, CDR1 is SEHNR and CDR2 is FQNEAQ (reference sequence). The CDR3 extends over 16 amino acids. V lost 3 bases and J lost 6, with 19 bases in between.

There are a few counts of this clone. CDR3 loop: CASSQDQAATNEKLFF. CDR3 nucleotides: TGCGCCAGCAGCCAAGATCAGGCCGCAACTAATGAAAAACTGTTTTTT. The rearrangement joins TRBV4-1 to TRBJ1-4; unclear D gene. Germline V gives CDR1 MGHRA, CDR2 YSYEKL. This CDR3 spans 16 amino acids. V was shortened by 0 bases and J by 0 bases, with 8 bases between the two germline ends.